The 3 T cell receptor beta chains presented below share a single source sample, sequenced in a study of beta chain features in type 1 diabetes. The study, taken as a whole, reports: TCRB CDR3 length was moderately but significantly reduced in all four CD4+ subsets of Type 1 diabetes patients.

What these receptors recognize is not known. TCRB transcripts that were expressed got sequenced, as all of the isolated RNA had been reverse transcribed. Assay used: immunoSEQ multiplex PCR; TCRdb lists only in-frame clones, some missing. The profile shows about 27,000 clones, 56% of them singletons. Input material: Tregs from blood. These receptors all stem from a woman younger than 30 with type 1 diabetes.

The CDR3 region is CASSRGGSHGYTF. CDR3 coding DNA: TGTGCCAGCAGCAGAGGGGGAAGTCACGGCTACACCTTC. This chain links TRBV7-2 with TRBJ1-2; D possibly corresponds to TRBD1 (6 bases). The CDR3 sequence is 13 residues long. Between the trimmed V and J ends, which lost 5 bases and 8 bases, there was a span of 15 bases. The germline V gene encodes CDR1 SGHTA and CDR2 FQGNSA.

J is TRBJ2-1 and V is TRBV7-2; 9 nucleotides align to TRBD2. The CDR3 covers 15 residues. The V segment lost 2 bases and the J segment 9 bases; nucleotides outside the gene matches: 8. Germline CDR1 and CDR2: SGHTA and FQGNSA. The DNA for the CDR3 is TGTGCCAGCAGCTTAAGGGTAGCGGGAGACGGTGAGCAGTTCTTC. Its protein is CASSLRVAGDGEQFF.

CDR3 DNA sequence: TGTGCCAGCAGTTGGGGACTAGCGGGAGCCCGGGAGCTGTTTTTT. Translated, it gives CASSWGLAGARELFF. The chain couples TRBV6-5 to TRBJ2-2, with 14 bases aligning to TRBD2. The CDR3 has 15 amino acids. J lost 9 bases, V lost 4 bases, and 4 bases had no gene match. Germline V CDR1 and CDR2: MNHEY, SVGAGI.